One and the same sample provided the 15 T cell receptor beta chains below, sequenced in a study of preoperative IRX-2 immunotherapy in early breast cancer. Using immunoSEQ multiplex PCR, the repertoire was profiled, and TCRdb retains in-frame clones only, with some absent. Counted here are 20,000 to 30,000 clones, 80% to 90% occurring once; the ten biggest clones make up roughly 8.9%. Documented treatment: preoperative locoregional IRX-2 cytokine immunotherapy. Here the sequenced sample was tumor tissue, taken after IRX-2 immunotherapy. The receptors derive from a human donor with breast cancer.

The genes are TRBV23-1 and TRBJ1-6; the match to TRBD1 covers 8 bases. TRBV23-1 is reported as an ORF; its role is uncertain. This CDR3 has 17 amino acids. V shed 0 bases, J shed 7 bases, and the junction held 8 bases outside the gene matches. The CDR3 protein is CASSQSRTGIMNSPLHF. CDR3 DNA: TGCGCCAGCAGTCAATCTCGGACAGGGATTATGAATTCACCCCTCCACTTT.

This clone came up once. The CDR3 protein is CASSPGTGTNQPQHF. CDR3 nucleotide sequence: TGTGCCAGCTCCCCCGGGACAGGGACCAATCAGCCCCAGCATTTT. The chain recombines TRBV18 with TRBJ1-5, with 9 bases that match TRBD1. CDR1 and CDR2 from the germline V gene are KGHSH and LQKENI. Unmatched junction bases numbered 6, after V lost 6 bases and J lost 3 bases. The CDR3 totals 15 residues.

There are a few counts of this clone. The chain is built from TRBV4-1 and TRBJ1-4; 7 bases match TRBD1. CDR3 length: 17 residues. CDR1 and CDR2 (germline): MGHRA, YSYEKL. The junction had 11 bases not matched to a gene; V was cut back by 3 bases and J by 4 bases. The CDR3 loop is CASSQQKEQGFNEKLFF. CDR3 nucleotide sequence: TGCGCCAGCAGCCAGCAGAAAGAACAGGGGTTTAATGAAAAACTGTTTTTT.

The chain employs TRBV4-3 and TRBJ1-1, with D uncertain. The V gene lost 0 bases and the J gene lost 1 base, with 3 bases spanning the gap. This CDR3 contains 13 residues. The germline gives CDR1 LGHNA, CDR2 YSLEER. The CDR3 loop reads CASSQDGNTEAFF. In DNA, the CDR3 is TGCGCCAGCAGCCAAGATGGGAACACTGAAGCTTTCTTT.

The chain employs TRBV6-4 and TRBJ2-3, with D perhaps TRBD2 (6 bases). The germline V gene encodes CDR1 MRHNA and CDR2 SNTAGT. The CDR3 is 14 residues long. V was trimmed by 1 base and J by 5 bases, leaving 10 bases between them. This CDR3 reads CASSDLMGGDTQYF. As DNA, the CDR3 is TGTGCCAGCAGTGACTTGATGGGGGGAGATACGCAGTATTTT.

The chain uses TRBV19 and TRBJ1-1, with a possible D match to TRBD1 (5 bases). The CDR3 contains 19 residues. Trimming stripped 6 bases from V and 0 bases from J, with 26 bases between. The V gene's germline CDR1 is LNHDA and CDR2 SQIVND (reference sequence). CDR3 in amino acids: CASRHSFQRRGLMNTEAFF. The CDR3 DNA follows: TGTGCCAGTAGGCATTCTTTTCAGCGGAGGGGCCTCATGAACACTGAAGCTTTCTTT.

V usage is TRBV4-1 and J usage is TRBJ2-5; D gene uncertain. Germline V CDR1 and CDR2: MGHRA, YSYEKL. The CDR3 has 17 amino acids. Deletions cut 4 bases from V and 7 bases from J, with 25 bases between. The CDR3 reads CASSPLAASHLGSTQYF. DNA for the CDR3: TGCGCCAGCAGCCCCCTCGCAGCAAGCCACCTTGGGTCGACCCAGTACTTC.

The V and J genes are TRBV4-2 and TRBJ2-7, with D maybe TRBD1 (6 bases). The V end was cut by 1 base, the J end by 2 bases, with 12 bases between. The CDR3 has 15 amino acids. CDR1 and CDR2 from the germline V gene are LGHNA and YNFKEQ. CDR3 in DNA: TGTGCCAGCAGCCAAGTTGAATCAGGGGCCTACGAGCAGTACTTC. It codes for CASSQVESGAYEQYF.

As DNA, the CDR3 is TGTGCCAGCAGCGCCAGACTAGCGGGGGTCTTTTCAGATACGCAGTATTTT. Its translation is CASSARLAGVFSDTQYF. The chain recombines TRBV5-4 with TRBJ2-3, with 12 bases identical to TRBD2. Germline trimming cut 4 bases from V and 4 bases from J; bases unmatched to any gene: 10. CDR3 length equals 17 residues. Looked up from germline, CDR1 is SGHNT and CDR2 is YYREEE (reference sequence).

The rearrangement joins TRBV27 to TRBJ2-7; D not resolved. The CDR3 runs to 12 residues. CDR1 MNHEY and CDR2 SMNVEV come from the germline V gene (reference sequence). Deletions cut 6 bases from V and 3 bases from J, with 9 bases between. The CDR3 nucleotides are TGTGCCAGCAGATCTCAGAACTACGAGCAGTACTTC. It specifies CASRSQNYEQYF.

This chain joins TRBV7-2 and TRBJ2-3, with a weak D call TRBD2 (6 bases). V gave up 5 bases and J gave up 6 bases, with 9 bases separating them. The CDR3 is made up of 12 amino acids. Germline loops: CDR1 SGHTA, CDR2 FQGNSA. The CDR3 loop is CASSTSYDTQYF. CDR3 sequence (DNA): TGTGCCAGCAGCACTAGCTACGATACGCAGTATTTT. The variable domain in full, completed from reference TRBV7-2 and TRBJ2-3, reads GAGVSQSPSNKVTEKGKDVELRCDPISGHTALYWYRQSLGQGLEFLIYFQGNSAPDKSGLPSDRFSAERTGGSVSTLTIQRTQQEDSAVYLCASSTSYDTQYFGPGTRLTVL.

The chain employs TRBV30 and TRBJ2-2; 9 bases are a match to TRBD1. Germline trimming cut 3 bases from V and 5 bases from J; bases unmatched to any gene: 4. In germline, CDR1 is GTSNPN, CDR2 SVGIG (reference sequence). The CDR3 covers 14 residues. CDR3 DNA sequence: TGTGCCTGGAGCGGACAGGGGAGGACCGGGGAGCTGTTTTTT. Translation gives CAWSGQGRTGELFF.

The rearrangement links TRBV28 to TRBJ2-5; 10 nucleotides match TRBD1. The CDR3 loop spans 15 amino acids. Trimming took 3 bases from V and 5 from J; bases not matched to a gene: 6. Germline V gene data show CDR1 as MDHEN and CDR2 as SYDVKM. The CDR3 sequence: CASSFRGQGTETQYF. The CDR3 bases are TGTGCCAGCAGTTTTCGGGGACAGGGGACGGAGACCCAGTACTTC.

This chain links TRBV18 with TRBJ2-1; D call uncertain. V lost 5 bases, J lost 6 bases, and 14 bases lay in between. CDR3 length: 14 amino acids. The germline CDR1 and CDR2 sequences are KGHSH and LQKENI. This CDR3 reads CASSGDRASNEQFF. For the CDR3, the DNA is TGTGCCAGCTCAGGCGACCGGGCGAGCAATGAGCAGTTCTTC.

This clone was seen only a few times. Other nucleotide sequences in the sample specify the same CDR3. This chain uses TRBV28 with TRBJ2-5; 8 bases align to TRBD1. Looked up from germline, CDR1 is MDHEN and CDR2 is SYDVKM. CDR3 length: 14 amino acids. V shed 8 bases, J shed 5 bases, and the junction held 10 bases outside the gene matches. The CDR3 coding sequence is TGTGCCAGCTCCAGGGGGCAGGGTAGGGAGACCCAGTACTTC. This gives the protein CASSRGQGRETQYF. Based on the CDR3 plus reference TRBV28 and TRBJ2-5, the full variable domain is DVKVTQSSRYLVKRTGEKVFLECVQDMDHENMFWYRQDPGLGLRLIYFSYDVKMKEKGDIPEGYSVSREKKERFSLILESASTNQTSMYLCASSRGQGRETQYFGPGTRLLVL.